This passage covers 16 T cell receptor beta chains from one sample sequenced in a study of T cell clonality in common variable immunodeficiency (dated by TCRdb to between 2014 and 2017). Libraries were constructed by the immunoSEQ multiplex PCR assay. What TCRdb holds here is the immuneACCESS table cut down to in-frame rearrangements. Part of the clones is not present; checked against another copy, under half of the missing clones reflect an unresolved V gene, and the others are unexplained. This sample shows tens of thousands of clones, and none of them turns up only once. The top ten clonotypes cover over 0.7% of the sample. The source material was peripheral blood mononuclear cells. These receptors all stem from a person aged 18-70 years in good health.

This clone showed up many times. The sequenced fragment ends 3 residues before the CDR3 boundary, so the rest is inferred from the germline J gene. The chain links TRBV20-1 to TRBJ1-4; 9 bases are shared with TRBD1. This CDR3 spans 15 amino acids. Per the germline V gene, CDR1 is DFQATT and CDR2 is SNEGSKA (reference sequence). V shed 3 bases, J shed 8 bases, and the junction held 10 bases outside the gene matches. The CDR3 sequence is CSASQQGAMGEKLFF. Incomplete CDR3 DNA: TGCAGTGCTAGCCAACAGGGGGCTATGGGGGAAAAA.

This clone was detected many times. The observed sequence ends 3 residues before the CDR3 terminus, with the missing tail filled in from the germline J gene. The J gene is TRBJ2-2, the V gene TRBV30; 10 nucleotides line up with TRBD1. The CDR3 extends over 15 amino acids. CDR1 is GTSNPN and CDR2 is SVGIG in the germline V gene (reference sequence). V lost 3 bases, J lost 4 bases, and 5 bases stayed unmatched. CDR3 DNA, as far as it was read: TGTGCCTGGAGAATGGGGACAGGGGTCACCGGGGAG. Its protein product is CAWRMGTGVTGE. The complete CDR3 sequence is CAWRMGTGVTGELFF.

This clone was seen many times. The read finishes 3 residues shy of the CDR3 end, and the germline J gene is used to complete it. The chain links TRBV2 to TRBJ2-4; D is perhaps TRBD1 or TRBD2 (5 bases each). V lost 6 bases and J 0 bases, leaving 18 bases between the germline ends. CDR1 and CDR2 (germline): SNHLY, FYNNEI. CDR3 length equals 17 residues. The CDR3 bases that were read are TGTGCCAGCAGCACCACTCTAGGGGAGATAGCCAAAAACATT. Amino acids: CASSTTLGEIAKNI. The whole CDR3 sequence reads CASSTTLGEIAKNIQYF.

This clone was detected a few times. With the read ending 3 residues before the CDR3 end, the germline J gene is used to fill in that end. This chain joins TRBV18 and TRBJ2-1; TRBD2 matches 15 bases. The CDR3 runs 16 residues. The V gene end was trimmed by 3 bases and the J gene end by 8 bases; junction bases not matched to a gene: 5. Per germline, CDR1 KGHSH and CDR2 LQKENI. The CDR3 here is CASSPGLAGGSDEQFF. The DNA read from the CDR3 is TGTGCCAGCTCACCGGGACTAGCGGGAGGTAGCGATGAG.

Many counts were recorded for this clone. From the germline J gene comes the end of the CDR3, since the read stops 3 residues before it. V is TRBV30 and J is TRBJ1-6, with 7 positions matching TRBD1. Germline CDR1 GTSNPN, CDR2 SVGIG (reference sequence). Trimming took 2 bases from V and 7 from J; bases not matched to a gene: 5. The CDR3 covers 14 residues. CDR3 DNA, as far as it was read: TGTGCCTGGAGTCGGGACAGTGGGAATTCACCC. This translates into CAWSRDSGNSP. The full CDR3 protein is CAWSRDSGNSPLHF.

This clone was detected many times. The CDR3 end is not reached by the read, which stops 3 residues before it; the germline J gene fills it in. This chain uses TRBV5-1 with TRBJ2-1, with TRBD2 matching 11 bases. Germline assignment: CDR1 SGHRS and CDR2 YFSETQ. The CDR3 is 17 residues long. The V gene end was trimmed by 4 bases and the J gene end by 4 bases; junction bases not matched to a gene: 10. CDR3 bases read: TGCGCCAGCAGCCCAGGGACTAGCGGACTATTATACAATGAG. This translates into CASSPGTSGLLYNE. The CDR3 as a whole reads CASSPGTSGLLYNEQFF.

This clone was seen more than once but under ten times. The read ends 3 residues before the CDR3 terminus; that terminus is restored from the germline J gene. This rearrangement joins TRBV19 to TRBJ2-7; 8 bases map to TRBD1. This CDR3 region has 15 residues. From germline, CDR1 is LNHDA and CDR2 SQIVND (reference sequence). The V and J ends lost 4 bases and 1 base, in that order; junction bases with no gene match: 6. The sequenced part of the CDR3 DNA is TGTGCCAGTAGTACAACCGGGACAGGATCCTACGAG. Protein product: CASSTTGTGSYE. Given in full, the CDR3 is CASSTTGTGSYEQYF.

This clone was recorded many times. The read ends 3 residues shy of where the CDR3 ends; the end is completed using the germline J gene. The chain carries TRBV29-1 and TRBJ1-2; 12 bases match TRBD1. CDR1 and CDR2 from the germline V gene are SQVTM and ANQGSEA. The ends lost 5 bases at V and 3 bases at J; junction bases unmatched: 4. This CDR3 is built from 14 residues. The sequenced part of the CDR3 DNA is TGCAGCGTTTCCGGGACAGGGGGCGACTATGGC. It codes for CSVSGTGGDYG. Given in full, the CDR3 is CSVSGTGGDYGYTF.

This clone was counted many times. CDR3 DNA (partial): TGCGCCAGCAGCGAGGGGCAGGTCGGCAGTTACGAG. This encodes CASSEGQVGSYE. The CDR3, in full, reads CASSEGQVGSYEQYF. The V and J genes are TRBV5-1 and TRBJ2-7; D is tentatively TRBD1 or TRBD2 (5 bases each). The missing CDR3 end, 3 residues past where the read stops, is filled in from the germline J gene. The CDR3 is made up of 15 amino acids. Germline CDR1 is SGHRS and CDR2 is YFSETQ. The V end lost 4 bases, the J end lost 4 bases, and 18 bases lay between the germline ends.

This clone was observed many times. The CDR3 reads CASSFQGAEYNEQFF. The DNA read from the CDR3 is TGTGCCAGCAGCTTCCAGGGGGCTGAATACAATGAG. The rearrangement links TRBV7-2 to TRBJ2-1, with 8 bases lining up with TRBD1. The read terminates 3 residues ahead of where the CDR3 ends, so the germline J gene completes it. Germline CDR1 and CDR2: SGHTA and FQGNSA. This CDR3 is built from 15 residues. V was clipped by 3 bases and J by 4 bases; unmatched bases: 5.

In this sample, this clone turned up many times. The read finishes 3 residues shy of the CDR3 end, and the germline J gene is used to complete it. The chain carries TRBV6-2 or TRBV6-3 and TRBJ2-7, with 11 bases lining up with TRBD2. Unmatched junction bases numbered 9, after V lost 5 bases and J lost 3 bases. CDR1 and CDR2 from the germline V gene are MNHEY and SVGEGT. The CDR3 spans 16 residues. CDR3 DNA (partial): TGTGCCAGCAGTCTAGGTCGACTAGCGGGGAACTACGAG. This gives the protein CASSLGRLAGNYE. The entire CDR3 sequence reads CASSLGRLAGNYEQYF.

This clone was seen at least ten times. Coverage ceases 3 residues before the CDR3 finishes, and the germline J gene fills in the end. The V and J genes are TRBV5-6 and TRBJ1-6, with 8 bases aligning to TRBD1. CDR3 length: 15 amino acids. CDR1 is SGHDT and CDR2 is YYEEEE in the germline V gene. V lost 2 bases, J lost 5 bases, and 3 bases stayed unmatched. The CDR3 region is CASSFEDRDNSPLHF. The covered CDR3 bases are TGTGCCAGCAGCTTTGAGGACAGGGATAATTCACCC.

This clone was detected many times. The read gets to within 3 residues of the CDR3 end, and the germline J gene fills in the rest. This sequence joins TRBV7-3 and TRBJ2-3; TRBD2 matches 8 bases. The CDR3 is 17 amino acids. V lost 1 base and J lost 2; bases outside the gene matches: 8. Germline CDR1 SGHTA, CDR2 FQGTGA. The CDR3 bases that were read are TGTGCCAGCAGCTTAAGGGGTAGCGGGGCCTTCACAGATACG. This codes for CASSLRGSGAFTDT. The entire CDR3 sequence reads CASSLRGSGAFTDTQYF.

At least ten counts were recorded for this clone. The sequenced fragment ends 3 residues before the CDR3 boundary, so the rest is inferred from the germline J gene. The chain joins TRBV11-3 to TRBJ1-1, with unresolved D. Per the germline V gene, CDR1 is SGHNT and CDR2 is YENEEA. V was cut by 3 bases and J by 4 bases, with 6 bases left in between. There are 12 residues in the CDR3. The CDR3 here is CASSFGATEAFF. CDR3 DNA (partial): TGTGCCAGCAGCTTCGGTGCCACTGAA.

The sample holds many counts of this clone. The DNA ends 3 residues before the CDR3 does, and the rest of the CDR3 is filled in from the germline J gene. This chain connects TRBV11-3 to TRBJ2-5; possible D gene TRBD1, 5 bases. V gave up 1 base and J gave up 0 bases, with 9 bases separating them. The CDR3 runs 15 residues. Germline V gene lookup returns CDR1 SGHNT and CDR2 YENEEA. The CDR3 loop is CASSLGRTHQETQYF. The covered CDR3 bases are TGTGCCAGCAGCTTAGGAAGGACACACCAAGAGACC. The full variable domain, completed using reference TRBV11-3 and TRBJ2-5, is EAGVVQSPRYKIIEKKQPVAFWCNPISGHNTLYWYLQNLGQGPELLIRYENEEAVDDSQLPKDRFSAERLKGVDSTLKIQPAELGDSAVYLCASSLGRTHQETQYFGPGTRLLVL.

This clone was seen at least ten times. The CDR3 extends 3 residues past the end of the read, so its final part is completed from the germline J gene. The chain links TRBV28 to TRBJ2-3; 7 bases match TRBD2. Germline-derived CDR1 and CDR2 are MDHEN and SYDVKM. CDR3 size: 13 residues. Germline trimming cut 5 bases from V and 1 base from J; bases unmatched to any gene: 0. CDR3 DNA (partial): TGTGCCAGCAGTAGCGGGGGCACAGATACG. Translation gives CASSSGGTDT. The whole CDR3 region reads CASSSGGTDTQYF.